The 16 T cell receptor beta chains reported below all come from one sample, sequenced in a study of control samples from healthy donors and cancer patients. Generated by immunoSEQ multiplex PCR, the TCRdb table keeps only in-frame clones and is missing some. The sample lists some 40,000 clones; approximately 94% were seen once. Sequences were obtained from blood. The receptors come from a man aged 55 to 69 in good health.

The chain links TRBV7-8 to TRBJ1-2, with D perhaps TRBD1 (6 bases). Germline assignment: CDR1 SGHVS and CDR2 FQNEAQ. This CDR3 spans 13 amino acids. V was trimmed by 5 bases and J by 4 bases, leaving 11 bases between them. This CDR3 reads CASSPTGLYGYTF. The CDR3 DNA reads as TGTGCCAGCAGCCCGACAGGTCTCTATGGCTACACCTTC.

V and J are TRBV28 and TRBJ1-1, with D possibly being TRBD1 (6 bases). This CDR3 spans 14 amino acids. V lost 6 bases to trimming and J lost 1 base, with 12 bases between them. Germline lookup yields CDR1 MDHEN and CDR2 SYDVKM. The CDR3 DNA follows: TGTGCCAGCAGGCCCCCGACAGGGAACACTGAAGCTTTCTTT. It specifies CASRPPTGNTEAFF.

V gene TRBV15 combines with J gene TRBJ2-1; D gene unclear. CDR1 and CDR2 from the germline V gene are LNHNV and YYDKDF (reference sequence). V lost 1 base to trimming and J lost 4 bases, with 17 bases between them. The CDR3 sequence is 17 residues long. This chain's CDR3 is CATSRGYSDWRYNEQFF. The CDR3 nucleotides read TGTGCCACCAGCAGAGGTTACAGCGATTGGAGATACAATGAGCAGTTCTTC.

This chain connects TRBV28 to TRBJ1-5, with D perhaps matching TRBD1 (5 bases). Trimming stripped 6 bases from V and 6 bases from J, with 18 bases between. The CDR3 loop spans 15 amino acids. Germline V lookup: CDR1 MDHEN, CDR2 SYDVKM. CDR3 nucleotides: TGTGCCAGCAGGGTTGTGGCAGGGTCTGGTCAGCCCCAGCATTTT. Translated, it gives CASRVVAGSGQPQHF.

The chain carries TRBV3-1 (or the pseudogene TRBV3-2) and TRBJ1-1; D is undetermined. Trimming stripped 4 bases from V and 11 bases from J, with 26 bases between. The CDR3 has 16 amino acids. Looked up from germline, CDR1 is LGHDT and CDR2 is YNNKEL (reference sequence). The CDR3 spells CASSPITPVDGEAAFF. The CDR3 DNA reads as TGTGCCAGCAGCCCTATAACCCCTGTGGACGGAGAAGCTGCTTTCTTT.

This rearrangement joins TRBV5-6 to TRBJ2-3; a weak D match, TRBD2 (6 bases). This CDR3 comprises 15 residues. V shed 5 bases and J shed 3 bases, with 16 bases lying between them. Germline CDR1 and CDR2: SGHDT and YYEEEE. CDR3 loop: CASSLAPRGTDTQYF. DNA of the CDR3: TGTGCCAGCAGTCTAGCGCCTAGAGGGACAGATACGCAGTATTTT.

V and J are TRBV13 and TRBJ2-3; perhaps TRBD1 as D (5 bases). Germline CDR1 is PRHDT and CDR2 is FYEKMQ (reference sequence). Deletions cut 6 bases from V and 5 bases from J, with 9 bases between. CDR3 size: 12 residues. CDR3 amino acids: CASRPDRDTQYF. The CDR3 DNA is TGTGCCAGCAGACCTGACAGAGATACGCAGTATTTT. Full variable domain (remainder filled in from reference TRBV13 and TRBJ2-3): AAGVIQSPRHLIKEKRETATLKCYPIPRHDTVYWYQQGPGQDPQFLISFYEKMQSDKGSIPDRFSAQQFSDYHSELNMSSLELGDSALYFCASRPDRDTQYFGPGTRLTVL.

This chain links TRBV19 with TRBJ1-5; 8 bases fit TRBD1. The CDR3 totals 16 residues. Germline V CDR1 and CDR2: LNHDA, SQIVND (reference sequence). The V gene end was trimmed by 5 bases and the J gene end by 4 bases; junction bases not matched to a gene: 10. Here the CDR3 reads CASSSTGVWANQPQHF. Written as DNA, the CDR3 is TGTGCCAGTAGTTCGACAGGGGTGTGGGCTAATCAGCCCCAGCATTTT.

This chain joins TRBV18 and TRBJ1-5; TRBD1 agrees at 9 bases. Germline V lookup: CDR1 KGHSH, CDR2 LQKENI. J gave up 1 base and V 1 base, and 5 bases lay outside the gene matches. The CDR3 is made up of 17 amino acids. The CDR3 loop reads CASSPLPGTGSNQPQHF. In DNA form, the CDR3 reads TGTGCCAGCTCACCACTTCCCGGGACAGGGAGCAATCAGCCCCAGCATTTT. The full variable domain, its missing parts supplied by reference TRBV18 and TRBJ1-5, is NAGVMQNPRHLVRRRGQEARLRCSPMKGHSHVYWYRQLPEEGLKFMVYLQKENIIDESGMPKERFSAEFPKEGPSILRIQQVVRGDSAAYFCASSPLPGTGSNQPQHFGDGTRLSIL.

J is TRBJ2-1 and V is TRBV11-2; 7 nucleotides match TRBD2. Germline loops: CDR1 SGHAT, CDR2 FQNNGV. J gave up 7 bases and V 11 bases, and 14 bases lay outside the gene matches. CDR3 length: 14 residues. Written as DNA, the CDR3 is TGTGCCTGCAAGGAGCGGGATATTGGTAATGAGCAGTTCTTC. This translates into CACKERDIGNEQFF.

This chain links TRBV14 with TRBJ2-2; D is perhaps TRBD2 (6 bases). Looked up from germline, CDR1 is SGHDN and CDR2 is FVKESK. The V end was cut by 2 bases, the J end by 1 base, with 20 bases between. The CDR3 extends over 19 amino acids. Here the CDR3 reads CASSQYYAAGPKNTGELFF. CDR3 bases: TGTGCCAGCAGCCAATACTATGCGGCGGGGCCCAAGAACACCGGGGAGCTGTTTTTT.

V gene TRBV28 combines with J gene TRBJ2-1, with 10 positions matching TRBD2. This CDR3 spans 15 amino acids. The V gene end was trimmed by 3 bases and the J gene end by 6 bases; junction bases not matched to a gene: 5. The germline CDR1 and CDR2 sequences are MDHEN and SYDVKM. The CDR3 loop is CASSFSGRGRNEQFF. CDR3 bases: TGTGCCAGCAGTTTCAGCGGGAGGGGTCGCAATGAGCAGTTCTTC.

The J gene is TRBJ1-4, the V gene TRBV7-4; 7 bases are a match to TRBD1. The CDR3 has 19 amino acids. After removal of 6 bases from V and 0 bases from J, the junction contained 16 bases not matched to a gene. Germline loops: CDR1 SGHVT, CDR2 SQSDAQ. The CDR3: CASSSTGTEPLATNEKLFF. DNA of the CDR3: TGTGCCAGCAGTTCAACCGGGACAGAGCCTCTCGCAACTAATGAAAAACTGTTTTTT.

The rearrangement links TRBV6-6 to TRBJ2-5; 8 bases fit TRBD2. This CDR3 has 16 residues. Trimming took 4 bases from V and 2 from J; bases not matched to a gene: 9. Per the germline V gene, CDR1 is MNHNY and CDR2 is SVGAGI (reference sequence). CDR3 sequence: CASSSLQRGKQETQYF. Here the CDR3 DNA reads TGTGCCAGCAGTTCCCTCCAGCGGGGGAAACAAGAGACCCAGTACTTC.

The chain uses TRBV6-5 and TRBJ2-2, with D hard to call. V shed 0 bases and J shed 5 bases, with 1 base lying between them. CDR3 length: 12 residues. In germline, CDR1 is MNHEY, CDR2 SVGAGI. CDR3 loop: CASSYSTGELFF. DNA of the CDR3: TGTGCCAGCAGTTACTCAACCGGGGAGCTGTTTTTT.

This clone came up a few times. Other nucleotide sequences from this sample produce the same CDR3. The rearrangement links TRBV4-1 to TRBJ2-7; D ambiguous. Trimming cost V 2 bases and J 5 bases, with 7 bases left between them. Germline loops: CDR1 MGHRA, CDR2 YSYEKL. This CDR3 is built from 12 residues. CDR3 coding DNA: TGCGCCAGCAGCCAACGAACAGACGAGCAGTACTTC. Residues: CASSQRTDEQYF.